One and the same sample provided the 11 T cell receptor beta chains below, sequenced in a study of blood T cell repertoires in COVID-19. Libraries were prepared by immunoSEQ multiplex PCR; TCRdb keeps only in-frame clonotypes and omits some of them. Among about 120,000 clones listed, around 82% were seen once. The sequencing input was peripheral blood. These TCRs come from a man aged 25 to 45 with COVID-19, enrolled during active disease.

The chain employs TRBV6-1 and TRBJ1-2; D possibly corresponds to TRBD1 (5 bases). This CDR3 comprises 16 residues. Trimming took 0 bases from V and 3 from J, leaving 14 bases between them. Per germline, CDR1 MNHNS and CDR2 SASEGT. Here the CDR3 reads CASSEALGGGDYGYTF. In DNA form, the CDR3 reads TGTGCCAGCAGTGAAGCGTTGGGGGGGGGAGACTATGGCTACACCTTC.

In nucleotides, the CDR3 is TGTGCCAGCAGCCAAGAGTACTCCCCCGGAGCTTTCTTT. Its translation is CASSQEYSPGAFF. The chain recombines TRBV4-2 with TRBJ1-1; no clear D. Between the trimmed V and J ends, which lost 0 bases and 10 bases, there was a span of 12 bases. In germline, CDR1 is LGHNA, CDR2 YNFKEQ. This CDR3 spans 13 amino acids.

The rearrangement uses TRBV6-1 and TRBJ2-2; weak D call: TRBD2 (5 bases). Trimming removed 3 bases at V and 1 base at J, with 12 bases between. Germline values: CDR1 MNHNS, CDR2 SASEGT. There are 16 residues in the CDR3. Here the CDR3 reads CASSDPSPLNTGELFF. CDR3 DNA: TGTGCCAGCAGTGACCCTAGCCCCCTGAACACCGGGGAGCTGTTTTTT.

In this sample, this clone turned up once. V gene TRBV11-2 combines with J gene TRBJ1-3, with unresolved D. This CDR3 spans 16 amino acids. Germline CDR1 reads SGHAT; CDR2 reads FQNNGV. The ends were cut back, 5 bases at V and 0 bases at J, with 14 bases in the middle. Here the CDR3 DNA reads TGTGCCAGCAGCCCCCAGGATAGTTACTCTGGAAACACCATATATTTT. As protein: CASSPQDSYSGNTIYF. The full variable domain, with the rest looked up from reference TRBV11-2 and TRBJ1-3, is EAGVAQSPRYKIIEKRQSVAFWCNPISGHATLYWYQQILGQGPKLLIQFQNNGVVDDSQLPKDRFSAERLKGVDSTLKIQPAKLEDSAVYLCASSPQDSYSGNTIYFGEGSWLTVV.

The chain couples TRBV19 to TRBJ2-2; the D gene is possibly TRBD1 (5 bases). Germline loops: CDR1 LNHDA, CDR2 SQIVND (reference sequence). This CDR3 is built from 14 residues. The ends were cut back, 5 bases at V and 6 bases at J, with 13 bases in the middle. The CDR3 region has the DNA TGTGCCAGTAGTTGGCTTGGCAGGGCCGGGGAGCTGTTTTTT. This sequence encodes CASSWLGRAGELFF.

The chain joins TRBV9 to TRBJ2-7; TRBD1 agrees at 8 bases. The V gene end was trimmed by 3 bases and the J gene end by 7 bases; junction bases not matched to a gene: 6. Germline lookup yields CDR1 SGDLS and CDR2 YYNGEE. The CDR3 extends over 13 amino acids. CDR3 protein: CASSGTGRREQYF. The CDR3 DNA reads TGTGCCAGCAGCGGGACAGGGAGGAGGGAGCAGTACTTC. Together with reference TRBV9 and TRBJ2-7, the CDR3 gives the full variable domain: DSGVTQTPKHLITATGQRVTLRCSPRSGDLSVYWYQQSLDQGLQFLIQYYNGEERAKGNILERFSAQQFPDLHSELNLSSLELGDSALYFCASSGTGRREQYFGPGTRLTVT.

This clone was seen a handful of times. This chain joins TRBV4-1 and TRBJ2-5, with 8 bases lining up with TRBD2. The CDR3 totals 17 residues. The germline gives CDR1 MGHRA, CDR2 YSYEKL. Germline trimming cut 1 base from V and 3 bases from J; bases unmatched to any gene: 10. The CDR3 region has the DNA TGCGCCAGCAGCCAAGGCCGCTTAGCAGCGGGAGAAGAGACCCAGTACTTC. Protein sequence: CASSQGRLAAGEETQYF.

This clone was observed a few times. V is TRBV12-3 or TRBV12-4 and J is TRBJ2-2; D remains ambiguous. Trimming stripped 3 bases from V and 5 bases from J, with 7 bases between. The CDR3 runs 13 residues. DNA for the CDR3: TGTGCCAGCAGTTTCTTCGCGACCGGGGAGCTGTTTTTT. It specifies CASSFFATGELFF.

This chain uses TRBV28 with TRBJ2-1; the match to TRBD2 covers 9 bases. The CDR3 totals 15 residues. Germline loops: CDR1 MDHEN, CDR2 SYDVKM. V shed 4 bases, J shed 6 bases, and the junction held 7 bases outside the gene matches. The chain's CDR3 is CASSSGGGAGNEQFF. CDR3 sequence (DNA): TGTGCCAGCAGTTCCGGCGGGGGGGCGGGCAATGAGCAGTTCTTC.

The J gene is TRBJ1-4, the V gene TRBV11-3, with 8 bases aligning to TRBD1. There are 13 residues in the CDR3. After removal of 6 bases from V and 5 bases from J, the junction contained 2 bases not matched to a gene. CDR1 SGHNT and CDR2 YENEEA come from the germline V gene. CDR3 nucleotides: TGTGCCAGCAGGGACAGGGAGAATGAAAAACTGTTTTTT. It codes for CASRDRENEKLFF. The whole variable domain, remainder taken from reference TRBV11-3 and TRBJ1-4, is EAGVVQSPRYKIIEKKQPVAFWCNPISGHNTLYWYLQNLGQGPELLIRYENEEAVDDSQLPKDRFSAERLKGVDSTLKIQPAELGDSAVYLCASRDRENEKLFFGSGTQLSVL.

This sequence joins TRBV4-2 and TRBJ1-6; D is possibly TRBD1 (5 bases). Deletions cut 2 bases from V and 7 bases from J, with 12 bases between. CDR1 and CDR2 from the germline V gene are LGHNA and YNFKEQ. The CDR3 has 15 residues. As DNA, the CDR3 is TGTGCCAGCAGCCAAAGTCTACAGGCGAATTCACCCCTCCACTTT. This codes for CASSQSLQANSPLHF.